One sample yielded the 5 T cell receptor beta chains listed below, sequenced in a study of blood T cell repertoires in COVID-19. Assay: immunoSEQ multiplex PCR; the TCRdb copy retains only in-frame clones and omits some. The repertoire holds about 250,000 clones, about 90% seen once, with 3% in the top ten. Sequenced input: peripheral blood. Receptors were obtained from a man younger than 30 with active or convalescent COVID-19.

Of note for this clone: The junction and the germline gene differ at one end; a read error may be behind it. CDR3 residues: CASSWNRGQGTQYF. In DNA, the CDR3 is TGTGCCAGCAGCTGGAACAGGGGACAAGGGACCCAGTACTTC. The rearrangement links TRBV7-2 to TRBJ2-5; TRBD1 aligns across 7 bases. The CDR3 contains 14 residues. Germline V lookup: CDR1 SGHTA, CDR2 FQGNSA.

The V gene is TRBV9, the J gene TRBJ1-3, with D uncertain. V dropped 3 bases and J dropped 0 bases, with 7 bases sitting between them. CDR1 is SGDLS and CDR2 is YYNGEE in the germline V gene. The CDR3 runs 14 residues. CDR3 region: CASSGSYSGNTIYF. CDR3 sequence (DNA): TGTGCCAGCAGCGGTTCTTACTCTGGAAACACCATATATTTT.

The V call is TRBV29-1, the J call TRBJ2-1; TRBD1 might be the D (6 bases). The CDR3 consists of 12 residues. V gave up 6 bases and J gave up 4 bases, with 10 bases separating them. Per the germline V gene, CDR1 is SQVTM and CDR2 is ANQGSEA. The CDR3, as DNA: TGCAGCGTGGCAGGGGCTTACAATGAGCAGTTCTTC. Translation: CSVAGAYNEQFF.

The rearrangement links TRBV7-3 to TRBJ2-1, with 10 positions matching TRBD2. There are 16 residues in the CDR3. In germline, CDR1 is SGHTA, CDR2 FQGTGA. Trimming cost V 1 base and J 7 bases; bases outside gene matches: 7. The CDR3 DNA is TGTGCCAGCAGCTTAATATCTAGCGGGAGAGGGAATGAGCAGTTCTTC. Encoded protein: CASSLISSGRGNEQFF.

This clone was picked up one time. The chain couples TRBV5-1 to TRBJ2-3; 7 bases match TRBD2. The CDR3 length is 15 residues. Trimming at V came to 3 bases and at J to 1 base, leaving 5 bases not matched to a gene. The germline CDR1 and CDR2 sequences are SGHRS and YFSETQ. CDR3 loop: CASSWAGDGTDTQYF. CDR3 bases: TGCGCCAGCAGCTGGGCGGGAGACGGCACAGATACGCAGTATTTT.